This T cell receptor (beta chain) was captured in a study of regulatory T cells in long-lasting Graves disease. Study-level information: Positive TSH receptor antibodies alongside over 5 years of antithyroid drugs were what marked Graves' disease as persistent.

Construction of TCR beta libraries relied on iRepertoire HTBI primers and on Arm-PCR targeting CDR3 regions. TCRdb recomputed calls from the multiplex PCR reads with MiXCR, one row per CDR3 protein. The data contain roughly 500,000 distinct CDR3 sequences, about 20% of them singletons. The V gene's germline CDR1 is SEHNR and CDR2 FQNEAQ (reference sequence). V dropped 5 bases and J dropped 3 bases, with 16 bases sitting between them. The CDR3 consists of 15 residues. Regarding time point: persistent/refractory GD, antithyroid drugs over 5 years with positive TRAb. RNA from PBMCs was the source of the TCR library.

The specimen was peripheral blood mononuclear cells (PBMCs), collected when the disease was refractory, from a patient treated with antithyroid drugs. This chain connects TRBV7-9 to TRBJ1-1; a weak D match, TRBD1 (5 bases). The sequence was obtained from a female donor with Graves disease. The CDR3 nucleotides are TGTGCCAGCAGCCCTTTAGGGGCAGCGGACACTGAAGCTTTCTTT. Translated, it gives CASSPLGAADTEAFF. Full variable domain (remainder filled in from reference TRBV7-9 and TRBJ1-1): DTGVSQNPRHKITKRGQNVTFRCDPISEHNRLYWYRQTLGQGPEFLTYFQNEAQLEKSRLLSDRFSAERPKGSFSTLEIQRTEQGDSAMYLCASSPLGAADTEAFFGQGTRLTVV.